A single sample gave rise to the 4 T cell receptor beta chains below, sequenced in a study of CD8 T cells in Susac syndrome. Random-hexamer reverse transcription was applied to roughly 0.5 to 1 ug RNA. TCRdb itself ran the immunoSEQ multiplex PCR reads through MiXCR, one entry per CDR3 protein. The sample contains about 190,000 distinct CDR3 sequences, 90% to 95% of which appear only once. What was sequenced was CD4+ T cells from PBMCs. Receptor source: a human donor in good health.

This clonotype appeared once. The rearrangement joins TRBV3-1 to TRBJ1-2, with D uncertain. CDR1 and CDR2 (germline): LGHDT, YNNKEL (reference sequence). The CDR3 is 11 amino acids. The ends were cut back, 4 bases at V and 4 bases at J, with 4 bases in the middle. The CDR3 here is CASSRSYGYTF. Here the CDR3 DNA reads TGTGCCAGCAGCCGAAGCTATGGCTACACCTTC.

V is TRBV3-1 and J is TRBJ1-5; 7 bases are shared with TRBD1. The CDR3 loop spans 14 amino acids. J lost 6 bases, V lost 3 bases, and 5 bases had no gene match. Germline-derived CDR1 and CDR2 are LGHDT and YNNKEL (reference sequence). For the CDR3, the DNA is TGTGCCAGCAGCCAGACAGGGATCATTCAGCCCCAGCATTTT. It is translated as CASSQTGIIQPQHF.

The chain employs TRBV29-1 and TRBJ2-1, with D possibly being TRBD1 (5 bases). The ends were cut back, 7 bases at V and 7 bases at J, with 8 bases in the middle. Germline CDR1 SQVTM, CDR2 ANQGSEA. The CDR3 runs to 10 residues. This CDR3 is CSGYRNEQFF. For the CDR3, the DNA is TGCAGCGGATACAGGAATGAGCAGTTCTTC.

This clonotype occurred once. The CDR3 spells CSANGGESNQPQHF. In nucleotides, the CDR3 is TGCAGTGCTAACGGGGGGGAGAGCAATCAGCCCCAGCATTTT. V gene TRBV20-1 combines with J gene TRBJ1-5; D is perhaps TRBD1 (5 bases). Germline CDR1 reads DFQATT; CDR2 reads SNEGSKA (reference sequence). The CDR3 totals 14 residues. V gave up 4 bases and J gave up 1 base, with 11 bases separating them.